The clone carrying this T cell receptor (beta chain) is a singleton in its sample. Antigen: not known. Among all donors, each was a healthy Caucasian. This entry comes from a study of identical twins. Study-wide results and limits: Sequences that were beta out-of-frame showed weaker excess twin sharing. Models underestimated out-of-frame TCR alpha sharing in monozygotic twins.

A single record per CDR3 protein comes from TCRdb applying MiXCR to the 5' RACE reads. The sample lists around 480,000 distinct CDR3 sequences; 14% were seen once. CDR3 length equals 13 residues. The germline V gene encodes CDR1 GTSNPN and CDR2 SVGIG (reference sequence). Trimming took 4 bases from V and 3 from J, leaving 12 bases between them. This same sample was also taken into another study, of yellow fever vaccine responses in identical twins.

The TCR was taken from a woman aged 18-29 years in good health. Sample: CD4+ T cells sorted from blood. The V gene is TRBV30, the J gene TRBJ2-5; possibly TRBD2 for D (5 bases). CDR3 sequence (DNA): TGTGCCTGGACCAAGGTCGGGGAAGAGACCCAGTACTTC. Its translation: CAWTKVGEETQYF.